This entry lists 20 T cell receptor beta chains sequenced from one sample in a study of tumor-infiltrating lymphocytes in localized non-small cell lung cancer. Profiling relied on immunoSEQ multiplex PCR, and the TCRdb table lists in-frame clones only, not all of them. The table shows roughly 16,000 clones, with 73% occurring only once. What was sequenced was lung tumor tissue. Every receptor here comes from a human donor with non-small cell lung cancer.

The rearrangement links TRBV5-1 to TRBJ1-4, with a possible D match to TRBD1 (6 bases). The CDR3 spans 15 residues. Deletions cut 0 bases from V and 7 bases from J, with 13 bases between. Germline-derived CDR1 and CDR2 are SGHRS and YFSETQ. Here the CDR3 DNA reads TGCGCCAGCAGCTTGGAGGGGGGGCGTAGTGAAAAACTGTTTTTT. The encoded protein is CASSLEGGRSEKLFF.

The rearrangement joins TRBV10-3 to TRBJ2-7; D gene uncertain. This CDR3 is built from 11 residues. The ends were cut back, 8 bases at V and 4 bases at J, with 9 bases in the middle. Per germline, CDR1 ENHRY and CDR2 SYGVKD. CDR3 bases: TGTGCCATCGGAACACAATACGAGCAGTACTTC. This translates into CAIGTQYEQYF.

This chain joins TRBV19 and TRBJ2-7, with D possibly matching TRBD1 (6 bases). Trimming removed 5 bases at V and 0 bases at J, with 8 bases between. Germline CDR1 is LNHDA and CDR2 is SQIVND (reference sequence). CDR3 size: 13 residues. As DNA, the CDR3 is TGTGCCAGTAGTGAGGACAGCTCCTACGAGCAGTACTTC. Its protein product is CASSEDSSYEQYF. Combining the CDR3 with reference TRBV19 and TRBJ2-7 gives the whole variable domain DGGITQSPKYLFRKEGQNVTLSCEQNLNHDAMYWYRQDPGQGLRLIYYSQIVNDFQKGDIAEGYSVSREKKESFPLTVTSAQKNPTAFYLCASSEDSSYEQYFGPGTRLTVT.

The V and J genes are TRBV11-2 and TRBJ2-5, with TRBD1 matching over 7 bases. From germline, CDR1 is SGHAT and CDR2 FQNNGV. V lost 1 base and J lost 1; bases outside the gene matches: 0. The CDR3 is 14 residues long. The CDR3 DNA reads TGTGCCAGCAGCTTAGGGGACAGCCAAGAGACCCAGTACTTC. As protein: CASSLGDSQETQYF.

The J gene is TRBJ2-3, the V gene TRBV2, with 8 bases that match TRBD2. The CDR3 extends over 14 amino acids. Germline V gene sequence: CDR1 SNHLY, CDR2 FYNNEI. The ends lost 7 bases at V and 5 bases at J; junction bases unmatched: 8. The CDR3 bases are TGTGCCAGCAAACCAATAGCGGGAAGAGATACGCAGTATTTT. Translation: CASKPIAGRDTQYF.

The V call is TRBV15, the J call TRBJ1-1, with D hard to call. The length of the CDR3 is 15 residues. Germline V gene sequence: CDR1 LNHNV, CDR2 YYDKDF (reference sequence). Trimming took off 0 bases at V and 4 bases at J, with 12 bases between the two ends. The CDR3 sequence: CATSRDFEEGTEAFF. CDR3 DNA: TGTGCCACCAGCAGAGATTTTGAGGAAGGCACTGAAGCTTTCTTT.

The chain links TRBV25-1 to TRBJ2-3, with D possibly matching TRBD1 (6 bases). Germline loops: CDR1 MGHDK, CDR2 SYGVNS. The CDR3 loop spans 18 amino acids. Trimming removed 7 bases from V and 2 bases from J, with 25 bases in between. CDR3 DNA: TGTGCCAGCACCCCTGCAGGGGTGACTATCAAGAACACAGATACGCAGTATTTT. This gives the protein CASTPAGVTIKNTDTQYF.

The chain combines TRBV30 with TRBJ2-5, with D unclear. This CDR3 has 13 residues. V was cut by 4 bases and J by 3 bases, with 12 bases left in between. The germline V gene encodes CDR1 GTSNPN and CDR2 SVGIG (reference sequence). The CDR3 DNA reads as TGTGCCTGGACGGCGGTTCGCGAAGAGACCCAGTACTTC. It translates to CAWTAVREETQYF.

The J gene is TRBJ1-6, the V gene TRBV4-2; unclear D gene. The germline gives CDR1 LGHNA, CDR2 YNFKEQ. Trimming left V 1 base short and J 10 bases short, with 8 bases between. This CDR3 is built from 13 residues. CDR3 protein: CASSQVTNSPLHF. CDR3 in DNA: TGTGCCAGCAGCCAAGTGACGAACTCACCCCTCCACTTT.

J is TRBJ2-1 and V is TRBV7-3; tentative D call: TRBD2 (6 bases). The V gene's germline CDR1 is SGHTA and CDR2 FQGTGA. The CDR3 totals 15 residues. Deletions cut 2 bases from V and 5 bases from J, with 13 bases between. CDR3 DNA: TGTGCCAGCAGCTTAGCGGGACTCGAGAACAATGAGCAGTTCTTC. Its protein product is CASSLAGLENNEQFF.

The chain has TRBV28 and TRBJ2-7, with 7 bases fitting TRBD2. The CDR3 consists of 13 residues. Trimming at V came to 6 bases and at J to 2 bases, leaving 4 bases not matched to a gene. The germline gives CDR1 MDHEN, CDR2 SYDVKM. CDR3 DNA sequence: TGTGCCAGCAGGCAGGGAGGGACCTACGAGCAGTACTTC. This translates into CASRQGGTYEQYF.

The genes are TRBV27 and TRBJ1-2, with TRBD1 as a possible D gene (6 bases). This CDR3 is built from 15 residues. V was cut by 4 bases and J by 4 bases, with 16 bases left in between. Germline V CDR1 and CDR2: MNHEY, SMNVEV (reference sequence). CDR3 loop: CASSSQGVGSYGYTF. The CDR3 nucleotides read TGTGCCAGCAGTTCACAGGGTGTTGGTAGCTATGGCTACACCTTC.

The CDR3 loop reads CASSLGVSGSRTGELFF. The CDR3 DNA sequence: TGTGCCAGCAGCTTAGGCGTTAGCGGGAGTCGCACCGGGGAGCTGTTTTTT. V usage is TRBV11-2 and J usage is TRBJ2-2, with 9 positions matching TRBD2. The V and J ends lost 1 base and 4 bases, in that order; junction bases with no gene match: 7. This CDR3 spans 17 amino acids. Germline V gene sequence: CDR1 SGHAT, CDR2 FQNNGV.

V and J are TRBV9 and TRBJ2-2; D remains ambiguous. CDR1 is SGDLS, CDR2 YYNGEE, per germline. The ends were cut back, 2 bases at V and 5 bases at J, with 22 bases in the middle. The CDR3 runs 18 residues. The CDR3 loop is CASSVSATNNPVTGELFF. DNA of the CDR3: TGTGCCAGCAGCGTGTCGGCCACTAATAATCCAGTAACCGGGGAGCTGTTTTTT.

This clone was seen only a few times. The chain is built from TRBV6-6 and TRBJ1-2; 9 nucleotides align to TRBD1. Germline CDR1 is MNHNY and CDR2 is SVGAGI (reference sequence). V shed 8 bases, J shed 6 bases, and the junction held 1 base outside the gene matches. The CDR3 runs to 11 residues. In nucleotides, the CDR3 is TGTGCCAGCGGACAGGGGAATGGCTACACCTTC. It encodes CASGQGNGYTF.

As to this clone: An end of the junction does not agree with germline; a read error may underlie this. This chain links TRBV7-7 with TRBJ2-1; D may be TRBD2 (6 bases). This CDR3 is 18 amino acids long. Germline V gene sequence: CDR1 SSHAT, CDR2 FNYEAQ (reference sequence). CDR3 amino acids: CASSRTGRDPPSENEQFF. CDR3 coding DNA: TGTGCTAGCAGCAGAACGGGGCGGGACCCTCCGTCGGAGAATGAGCAGTTCTTC. Looking up the rest from reference TRBV7-7 and TRBJ2-1 gives the full variable domain: GAGVSQSPRYKVTKRGQDVTLRCDPISSHATLYWYQQALGQGPEFLTYFNYEAQPDKSGLPSDRFSAERPEGSISTLTIQRTEQRDSAMYRCASSRTGRDPPSENEQFFGPGTRLTVL.

V is TRBV4-2 and J is TRBJ2-1; 8 bases align to TRBD2. CDR3 length: 16 amino acids. After removal of 0 bases from V and 1 base from J, the junction contained 2 bases not matched to a gene. From germline, CDR1 is LGHNA and CDR2 YNFKEQ. The CDR3 sequence: CASSQEAGESYNEQFF. CDR3 bases: TGTGCCAGCAGCCAAGAAGCGGGAGAATCCTACAATGAGCAGTTCTTC.

The chain couples TRBV7-9 to TRBJ2-3; 16 bases agree with TRBD2. Germline CDR1 reads SEHNR; CDR2 reads FQNEAQ (reference sequence). V lost 4 bases to trimming and J lost 6 bases; unmatched junction nucleotides: 1. There are 15 residues in the CDR3. This chain's CDR3 is CASSWGLAGGDTQYF. DNA for the CDR3: TGTGCCAGCAGCTGGGGACTAGCGGGAGGGGATACGCAGTATTTT.

The gene calls are TRBV11-2 and TRBJ2-7, with D possibly matching TRBD1 (5 bases). The CDR3 has 13 residues. V dropped 6 bases and J dropped 2 bases, with 11 bases sitting between them. CDR1 is SGHAT and CDR2 is FQNNGV in the germline V gene. In nucleotides, the CDR3 is TGTGCCAGCAGTAGACAGACCACCTACGAGCAGTACTTC. Protein: CASSRQTTYEQYF.

The chain employs TRBV27 and TRBJ2-1; 13 bases line up with TRBD2. Trimming cost V 1 base and J 6 bases; bases outside gene matches: 12. Germline assignment: CDR1 MNHEY and CDR2 SMNVEV (reference sequence). This CDR3 is built from 19 residues. CDR3 residues: CASSLLRPGTSGKGNEQFF. CDR3 coding DNA: TGTGCCAGCAGTTTATTACGTCCCGGGACTAGCGGGAAGGGCAATGAGCAGTTCTTC.